This TCR beta chain was obtained from a study of CD8+CD57+ T cells in acquired aplastic anemia (dated by TCRdb to 2016 to 2019). Background for the entire study: CD8+CD57+ expansion was defined as a frequency above the mean frequency observed in healthy subjects.

The study at large found these results: CD8+ Simpson's diversity did not differ significantly between patients and healthy controls (P=0.060). In patients, diversity was lower in CD8+CD57+ cells than in the total CD4+ and CD8+ cell pools. About 28 CD8+ CDR3 sequences were found in both patients and controls but appeared to be highly expressed in patients and within the immunodominant clones of the patients.

With respect to this clonotype: Its antigen target is currently unknown. No per-base quality is available; no much larger clone lies one base away.

Profiling of TCR beta VDJ combinations and CDR3 sequences used genomic DNA as the template. An Illumina HiSeq 2000 was the platform used for TCR repertoire sequencing. Per the original workflow: Repertoires were assessed using TRBV/TRBJ rearrangement plots, CDR3 size and DJ length profiles, and Simpson's diversity index. The immunodominant clone was defined as the most abundant DNA sequence in deep sequencing data. CDR3 amino acid sequences were screened for sharing across subjects and compared with published repertoires and the VDJdb database. TCRdb ran its own pipeline on the public reads, namely fastp trimming at Q25 and MiXCR clone calling, and kept in-frame beta chains. All rows with the same CDR3 protein become a single entry with the most common DNA and genes. These V and J calls rely on TCRdb rather than the paper's analysis. This sample is represented by 17,000 or so distinct CDR3 sequences; 30% to 45% of them were singletons. Together, the top ten hold 80% to 90% of the sample.

The germline ends are 4 bases apart after V is trimmed by 0 bases and J by 0 bases. The cysteine opens and the phenylalanine closes a CDR3 of 14 amino acids. The retained sequence is limited to the CDR3, 42 bases, with the frame set at the first base. CDR1 and CDR2, per the germline V gene (reference sequence), are SGHKS and YYEKEE. Patients chosen for sequencing had shown expansion of CD8+CD57+ cells by flow cytometry. CD8+CD57+ effector memory cells were additionally sequenced from a sixth of the 12 patients who had enough cells. Every patient had severe acquired aplastic anemia, diagnosed using the International Study of Aplastic Anemia and Agranulocytosis and Camitta criteria. At the time blood was sampled, none of the patients had received any therapy. Bead enrichment of CD8+CD57+ cells gave a mean DNA yield of about 1.6 ug. TCR repertoires of sorted CD4+ and CD8+ blood T cells from severe aplastic anemia patients and healthy subjects were deep-sequenced in the study. In the USA, patient enrollment took place under clinicaltrials.gov protocols 00001620, 01623167, 00001397, 00071045, 00081523 and 00961064. Ficoll-Paque density gradient centrifugation was used to isolate peripheral blood mononuclear cells.

The receptor was isolated from a human donor with aplastic anemia. Recombination linked TRBV5-5 to TRBJ1-3; no D gene call is confident. The sequenced sample was CD8+CD57+ T cells sorted from PBMCs. The cell subset or site label of this sample denotes: bead-enriched CD8+CD57+ effector memory T cells from SAA patients. The CDR3 sequence is CASSLVSSGNTIYF. The nucleotide sequence reads TGTGCCAGCAGCTTGGTTTCCTCTGGAAACACCATATATTTT.